Listed below are T cell receptor beta chains from one sample, sequenced in a study of CD8+ T cells in alopecia areata. The method was immunoSEQ multiplex PCR; TCRdb's version includes in-frame clones alone and lacks a portion of them. The sample holds about 99,000 clones, around 86% seen once. Specimen: CD8+ T cells sorted from blood, collected at roughly week 30, from a patient treated with tofacitinib. These receptors originate from a human donor with alopecia areata. Each CDR3 is given without its conserved first and last residue. D genes are given only for firm matches.

v_call,j_call,d_call,cdr3_aa
TRBV5-3,TRBJ2-7,TRBD1,ASSLWDSKDEQY
TRBV7-2,TRBJ2-2,TRBD1,ASSLQGATNTGELF
TRBV6-1,TRBJ1-1,TRBD1,ASHPGQGWRTEAF
TRBV29-1,TRBJ2-2,.,SVDNTGELF
TRBV6-5,TRBJ1-1,.,ASTLRADLNTEAF
TRBV7-9,TRBJ2-5,TRBD1,ASSHRDSVEEQY
TRBV2,TRBJ2-6,TRBD1,ASMGFIGQGAWANVLT
TRBV5-4,TRBJ2-3,.,ASSLEADTQY
TRBV7-2,TRBJ2-2,TRBD2,ASSLVAGGNTGELF
TRBV7-3,TRBJ2-1,.,ASSSDGTLDEQF
TRBV4-1,TRBJ1-5,.,ASSQDLYGASGQPQH
TRBV4-1,TRBJ2-2,TRBD2,ASSQVDYAGDTGELF
TRBV4-1,TRBJ1-2,.,ASSQGAYGYT
TRBV2,TRBJ2-7,TRBD2,ASNGLAGNYEQY
TRBV30,TRBJ1-5,.,AWSVWPSNQPQH
TRBV7-8,TRBJ2-2,.,ASSHLLAGELF
TRBV27,TRBJ1-1,TRBD1,ASSRRPRDRNTEAF
TRBV5-4,TRBJ2-7,.,ASSLGSGGFEQY
TRBV5-1,TRBJ1-2,.,ASSPPPGVLNGYT
TRBV19,TRBJ1-3,.,ASSLGRNTIY
TRBV5-1,TRBJ2-5,TRBD2,ASSFSGRVEETQY
TRBV7-9,TRBJ1-1,.,ASTGTGAEAF
TRBV5-4,TRBJ2-1,.,ASSPITGTNEQF
TRBV7-9,TRBJ2-1,.,ASTLYGGGDNEQF
TRBV12-5,TRBJ2-5,TRBD1,ASGLFGTGRETQY
TRBV9,TRBJ2-1,.,ASSVGGYRSYNEQF
TRBV7-3,TRBJ2-7,.,ASSPQKTGTSDEQY
TRBV6-1,.,.,ASSESQAVYNEQF
TRBV29-1,TRBJ1-2,TRBD1,SVTDRQGGGYT
TRBV9,TRBJ2-1,.,ASSVASSYNEQF
TRBV7-6,TRBJ2-7,.,ASSLAQRGGQY
TRBV10-1,TRBJ2-3,TRBD2,ASSERTSGSLDTQY
TRBV5-4,TRBJ2-7,.,ASSLDAGSTYEQY
TRBV10-3,TRBJ2-7,.,AITSENSYEQY
TRBV5-1,TRBJ1-4,.,ASSLEGQSNEKLF
TRBV9,TRBJ2-7,TRBD2,ASSITSGSYEQY
TRBV10-3,TRBJ2-7,TRBD1,AISESNGQGYEQY
TRBV6-4,TRBJ2-1,TRBD2,ASSEASGGPYNEQF
TRBV5-1,TRBJ2-1,TRBD1,ASSPFLGDRASNEQF
TRBV5-1,TRBJ2-1,.,ASRPPGYNEQF
TRBV29-1,TRBJ2-7,.,SVEEYGSSDYEQY
TRBV25-1,TRBJ1-2,.,ASSEFERYGYT
TRBV27,TRBJ2-1,.,ASSLGGRRHEQF
TRBV6-4,TRBJ2-1,TRBD2,ASSETSGNYNEQF
TRBV27,TRBJ2-1,.,ASSLGMNNEQF
TRBV27,TRBJ2-3,.,ASSLRARVTDTQY
TRBV5-1,TRBJ2-7,.,ASSTDGDSYEQY
TRBV7-8,TRBJ2-5,TRBD2,ASSPEKREVETQY
TRBV5-1,TRBJ1-6,.,ASSLVRNREDSPLH
TRBV27,.,.,ASARVWGADSYEQY
TRBV7-8,TRBJ2-7,.,ASSLELGSSYEQY
TRBV9,TRBJ2-1,.,ASSVVGTGYNEQF
TRBV27,TRBJ2-1,.,ASSLDSYNEQF
TRBV11-2,TRBJ2-5,TRBD2,ASSLEFQLAGVTETQY
TRBV5-4,TRBJ1-3,TRBD1,ASSLSRGLGNTIY
TRBV27,TRBJ1-1,.,ASRAYTEAF
TRBV7-6,TRBJ2-3,.,ASSSADTQY
TRBV27,TRBJ2-1,TRBD1,ASTSPGQGFYNEQF
TRBV9,.,.,ASSGQVSSYEQY